Presented here are 27 T cell receptor beta chains from one specimen sequenced in a study of T cells expressing NK-cell markers. TCRdb re-called the 5' RACE reads and gives one entry per CDR3 protein, without DNA. Listed are a few hundred thousand distinct CDR3 sequences; 4% to 6.5% falls within the top ten. The sample was blood T cells: a sorted CD56 or NKG2C T cell subset, CD4+ or CD8+ T cells, or bulk PBMC T cells (not recorded which). The receptor source for this set is a man aged 18 to 70 in good health.

The rearrangement links TRBV7-2 to TRBJ2-1; TCRdb calls TRBD2, which cannot be checked without DNA. The CDR3 loop spans 14 amino acids. Germline V lookup: CDR1 SGHTA, CDR2 FQGNSA. The chain's CDR3 is CASKAGGGYNEQFF. The entire variable domain, with the rest obtained from reference TRBV7-2 and TRBJ2-1, is as follows: GAGVSQSPSNKVTEKGKDVELRCDPISGHTALYWYRQSLGQGLEFLIYFQGNSAPDKSGLPSDRFSAERTGGSVSTLTIQRTQQEDSAVYLCASKAGGGYNEQFFGPGTRLTVL.

Here the CDR3 reads CASSVTSPGGELFF. The rearrangement uses TRBV9 and TRBJ2-2; TCRdb selects TRBD1, and the lack of DNA leaves this call unchecked. Germline V CDR1 and CDR2: SGDLS, YYNGEE. This CDR3 contains 14 residues.

The J gene is TRBJ2-2, the V gene TRBV10-3; TCRdb proposes TRBD1, but this gene call is untestable without DNA. CDR1 ENHRY and CDR2 SYGVKD come from the germline V gene. This CDR3 spans 16 amino acids. CDR3 loop: CATHSLYGTATGELFF.

V gene TRBV3-1 combines with J gene TRBJ1-4; TCRdb designates TRBD1, a call that cannot be tested without DNA. The CDR3 contains 16 residues. Germline loops: CDR1 LGHDT, CDR2 YNNKEL (reference sequence). The CDR3 reads CASSRFLTGVNEKLFF. Based on the CDR3 plus reference TRBV3-1 and TRBJ1-4, the full variable domain is DTAVSQTPKYLVTQMGNDKSIKCEQNLGHDTMYWYKQDSKKFLKIMFSYNNKELIINETVPNRFSPKSPDKAHLNLHINSLELGDSAVYFCASSRFLTGVNEKLFFGSGTQLSVL.

V is TRBV7-9 and J is TRBJ1-5; lacking DNA, the TRBD1 call made by TCRdb goes unchecked. The length of the CDR3 is 16 residues. Germline V lookup: CDR1 SEHNR, CDR2 FQNEAQ (reference sequence). The CDR3 sequence is CASSLDSGQPNQPQHF. The full variable domain, completed using reference TRBV7-9 and TRBJ1-5, is DTGVSQNPRHKITKRGQNVTFRCDPISEHNRLYWYRQTLGQGPEFLTYFQNEAQLEKSRLLSDRFSAERPKGSFSTLEIQRTEQGDSAMYLCASSLDSGQPNQPQHFGDGTRLSIL.

The J gene is TRBJ1-5, the V gene TRBV7-2; the TCRdb call, TRBD1, lacks DNA for checking. The germline CDR1 and CDR2 sequences are SGHTA and FQGNSA. The CDR3 sequence is 15 residues long. CDR3 in amino acids: CASSQQGAGNQPQHF.

The chain couples TRBV10-3 to TRBJ1-4. Germline V CDR1 and CDR2: ENHRY, SYGVKD. This CDR3 is 14 amino acids long. This CDR3 is CAIRMDGTNEKLFF.

The chain carries TRBV6-1 and TRBJ2-1; the TCRdb call, TRBD1, lacks DNA for checking. The CDR3 runs to 14 residues. CDR1 MNHNS and CDR2 SASEGT come from the germline V gene. The CDR3 loop is CATQRTAYPDEQFF.

This chain links TRBV28 with TRBJ2-5; the TRBD1 assignment by TCRdb is unverifiable without DNA. This CDR3 comprises 14 residues. The germline gives CDR1 MDHEN, CDR2 SYDVKM. CDR3 in amino acids: CASSRGGFEETQYF.

The CDR3 region is CATSDSLLASSNEQFF. The rearrangement joins TRBV24-1 to TRBJ2-1; the D gene TCRdb calls, TRBD2, cannot be checked with no DNA. Germline CDR1 KGHDR, CDR2 SFDVKD. CDR3 size: 16 residues.

This chain connects TRBV5-1 to TRBJ2-7; no DNA is available, so the TRBD2 call from TCRdb remains unchecked. This CDR3 has 16 residues. Germline CDR1 reads SGHRS; CDR2 reads YFSETQ. The CDR3 loop is CASSRGSEGGSYEQYF.

CDR3 region: CASSSRVEAFF. The chain employs TRBV2 and TRBJ1-1. CDR3 size: 11 residues. In germline, CDR1 is SNHLY, CDR2 FYNNEI. Full variable domain (rest looked up from reference TRBV2 and TRBJ1-1): EPEVTQTPSHQVTQMGQEVILRCVPISNHLYFYWYRQILGQKVEFLVSFYNNEISEKSEIFDDQFSVERPDGSNFTLKIRSTKLEDSAMYFCASSSRVEAFFGQGTRLTVV.

The rearrangement links TRBV6-2 or TRBV6-3 to TRBJ2-1; the D call of TRBD2 rests on TCRdb alone, since no DNA is present to check it. Germline V gives CDR1 MNHEY, CDR2 SVGEGT. This CDR3 has 15 residues. The CDR3: CASSLTSPTWGEQFF.

This chain connects TRBV5-4 to TRBJ2-4. Germline CDR1 is SGHNT and CDR2 is YYREEE (reference sequence). This CDR3 comprises 15 residues. The CDR3 protein is CASGFMGRAKNIQYF.

This sequence joins TRBV13 and TRBJ1-1; TCRdb's assignment of TRBD1 cannot be checked, as there is no DNA. CDR3 length: 15 residues. Per the germline V gene, CDR1 is PRHDT and CDR2 is FYEKMQ (reference sequence). The CDR3 protein is CASSLGLNTGLAAFF.

This sequence joins TRBV3-1 and TRBJ1-4. Germline assignment: CDR1 LGHDT and CDR2 YNNKEL (reference sequence). The length of the CDR3 is 14 residues. The CDR3 region is CASSQGRVREKLFF.

This chain uses TRBV2 with TRBJ1-3. Germline CDR1 and CDR2: SNHLY and FYNNEI. This CDR3 is 14 amino acids long. The CDR3 sequence is CASRTSGGGNTIYF.

The V call is TRBV7-2, the J call TRBJ2-3; the TCRdb call, TRBD2, lacks DNA for checking. Germline assignment: CDR1 SGHTA and CDR2 FQGNSA. CDR3 length: 16 residues. CDR3: CASSTRLAGALDTQYF.

This chain connects TRBV5-1 to TRBJ2-3; TCRdb selects TRBD2, and the lack of DNA leaves this call unchecked. CDR1 and CDR2 (germline): SGHRS, YFSETQ. The CDR3 spans 17 residues. CDR3 loop: CASSWGLAGGPGNTQYF.

The genes are TRBV5-1 and TRBJ1-1; TCRdb selects TRBD1, and the lack of DNA leaves this call unchecked. CDR3 length: 14 residues. The germline V gene has CDR1 SGHRS and CDR2 YFSETQ. CDR3: CASSSQVRSTEAFF.

The gene calls are TRBV12-3 or TRBV12-4 and TRBJ1-2; the TCRdb call, TRBD1, lacks DNA for checking. The CDR3 has 15 residues. The CDR3 loop is CASSEATGVGFADTF.

This rearrangement joins TRBV6-5 to TRBJ1-2; TCRdb's D call, TRBD1, is unchecked because there is no DNA. This CDR3 contains 12 residues. The germline CDR1 and CDR2 sequences are MNHEY and SVGAGI. The CDR3 sequence is CAIIDRAKGYTF.

The chain uses TRBV5-6 and TRBJ2-2; TCRdb's D call, TRBD1, is unchecked because there is no DNA. CDR1 and CDR2 from the germline V gene are SGHDT and YYEEEE. The CDR3 consists of 16 residues. CDR3 residues: CASSFIGRGETGELFF.

The J gene is TRBJ1-6, the V gene TRBV6-2 or TRBV6-3; TCRdb designates TRBD1, a call that cannot be tested without DNA. CDR3 size: 15 residues. In germline, CDR1 is MNHEY, CDR2 SVGEGT. The CDR3 is CASSLTGKSNSPLHF.

The V call is TRBV6-6, the J call TRBJ1-2. The germline gives CDR1 MNHNY, CDR2 SVGAGI (reference sequence). CDR3 length equals 12 residues. The CDR3: CASKSFNYGYTF.

V and J are TRBV20-1 and TRBJ2-1. Germline CDR1 reads DFQATT; CDR2 reads SNEGSKA (reference sequence). The CDR3 runs 18 residues. The CDR3 protein is CSASDRLSLGYVLDEQFF.

The CDR3 sequence is CASKLEPGYGYTF. The rearrangement joins TRBV3-1 to TRBJ1-2; TCRdb reports TRBD1, a call that lacks DNA to check it against. The CDR3 totals 13 residues. Per the germline V gene, CDR1 is LGHDT and CDR2 is YNNKEL (reference sequence).